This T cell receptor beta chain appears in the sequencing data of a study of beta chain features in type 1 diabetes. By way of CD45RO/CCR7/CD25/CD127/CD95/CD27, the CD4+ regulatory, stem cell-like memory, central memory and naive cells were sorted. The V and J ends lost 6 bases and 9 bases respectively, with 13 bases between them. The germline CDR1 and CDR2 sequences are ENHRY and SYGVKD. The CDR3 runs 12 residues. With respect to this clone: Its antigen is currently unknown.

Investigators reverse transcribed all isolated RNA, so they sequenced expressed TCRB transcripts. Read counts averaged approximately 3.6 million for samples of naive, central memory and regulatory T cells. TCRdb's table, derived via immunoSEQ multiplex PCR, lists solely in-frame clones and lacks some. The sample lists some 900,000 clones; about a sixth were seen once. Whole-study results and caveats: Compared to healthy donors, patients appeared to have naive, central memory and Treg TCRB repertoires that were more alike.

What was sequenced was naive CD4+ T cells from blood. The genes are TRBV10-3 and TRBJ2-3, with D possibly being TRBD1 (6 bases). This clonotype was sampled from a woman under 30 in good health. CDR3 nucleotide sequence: TGTGCCATCAGAGACAGGTTACTGACGCAGTATTTT. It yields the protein CAIRDRLLTQYF.